The T cell receptor (beta chain) described here comes from a study of identical twins. The study, taken as a whole, reports: Insertions were fewer in abundant cord blood beta clonotypes, whereas memory repertoires showed none of this pattern. Invariant MAIT and iNKT cells may have partly biased zero-insertion analyses.

TCRdb reanalysed the 5' RACE reads using MiXCR and keeps one entry per CDR3 protein. The sample carries roughly 250,000 distinct CDR3 sequences, approximately 8% recorded once. This clonotype was picked up a small number of times. Its antigen is still unknown. The junction departs from the called germline gene at one end, perhaps through a read error. Germline V gene sequence: CDR1 SGHRS, CDR2 YFSETQ. This CDR3 spans 15 amino acids. These data were also reused for a study on yellow fever vaccine responses in identical twins. Per that paper: Reportedly, twins' vaccine T cell responses looked partly convergent and partly personalized.

The chain links TRBV5-1 to TRBJ2-3; 7 bases are a match to TRBD2. Input material: CD8+ T cells sorted from blood. The sequence was collected from a woman under 30 in good health. The CDR3 protein is CPSSPERGSTDTQYF. DNA of the CDR3: TGCCCCAGCAGCCCAGAGCGGGGTTCCACAGATACGCAGTATTTT.